These 3 T cell receptor beta chains share one sample of origin, sequenced in a study of blood T cell repertoires in COVID-19. Only in-frame clones appear in the TCRdb table, and some are missing; sequencing was by immunoSEQ multiplex PCR. In the table there are more than 150,000 clones, approximately 84% of which are singletons. The sequenced sample consisted of PBMCs or T cells enriched from blood (not recorded which). Receptor source: a woman between 50 and 59 years old who had recovered from COVID-19.

The chain combines TRBV27 with TRBJ1-1; D perhaps matches TRBD1 (6 bases). The ends were cut back, 6 bases at V and 0 bases at J, with 11 bases in the middle. In germline, CDR1 is MNHEY, CDR2 SMNVEV (reference sequence). The CDR3 runs to 14 residues. The CDR3 DNA reads as TGTGCCAGCAGCGGACAGTTTATGAACACTGAAGCTTTCTTT. Translated, it gives CASSGQFMNTEAFF.

This sequence joins TRBV11-2 and TRBJ2-7; 7 bases match TRBD1. Trimming at V came to 3 bases and at J to 3 bases, leaving 2 bases not matched to a gene. The CDR3 is 13 residues long. Germline CDR1 SGHAT, CDR2 FQNNGV. This CDR3 is CASSFGTVYEQYF. CDR3 sequence (DNA): TGTGCCAGCAGCTTCGGGACAGTCTACGAGCAGTACTTC.

V gene TRBV28 combines with J gene TRBJ2-3; TRBD2 matches at 16 bases. CDR1 is MDHEN and CDR2 is SYDVKM in the germline V gene. The CDR3 has 17 residues. The V gene end was trimmed by 7 bases and the J gene end by 0 bases; junction bases not matched to a gene: 4. The CDR3 bases are TGTGCCAGCATGGGACTAGCGGGAGGGCCTAGCACAGATACGCAGTATTTT. This gives the protein CASMGLAGGPSTDTQYF.